This TCR beta chain was sequenced in a study of T cell responses to AZD1222 COVID-19 vaccine. Sequencing used immunoSEQ multiplex PCR; TCRdb keeps in-frame clones, though not all of them. Altogether just under 95,000 clones are present, around nine tenths being singletons, with the ten largest covering roughly 15%. The CDR3 sequence is 14 residues long. V was clipped by 5 bases and J by 10 bases; unmatched bases: 13. Per the germline V gene, CDR1 is SGHTA and CDR2 is FQGNSA. The sample in question was peripheral blood, obtained on day 0 of AZD1222 vaccination. This clonotype was sampled from an adult in good health. The chain carries TRBV7-2 and TRBJ1-2, with 7 positions matching TRBD1. The CDR3 sequence: CASSPPDRQNFYTF. CDR3 bases: TGTGCCAGCAGCCCCCCGGACAGGCAAAACTTCTACACCTTC.